Following are 2 T cell receptor beta chains from one sample sequenced in a study of blood T cells in healthy people across ages. A second about 7 to 12 cycle PCR used barcoded and J-beta primers. TCRdb re-analysed the 5' RACE reads in MiXCR, keeping a single row per CDR3 protein. Among approximately 960,000 distinct CDR3 sequences listed, just under 30% were seen once. This sample also belongs to another study, concerning T cells of mothers and their children.

What was sequenced was blood. The receptors were gathered from a woman between 40 and 55 years old in good health.

This clonotype was picked up a small number of times. The chain employs TRBV5-1 and TRBJ2-7; D might be TRBD1 or TRBD2, each matching 6 bases. V was trimmed by 5 bases and J by 1 base, leaving 19 bases between them. The CDR3 is 16 amino acids. The germline V gene encodes CDR1 SGHRS and CDR2 YFSETQ. The CDR3 DNA sequence: TGCGCCAGCAGACGGACGGAGGGGGGCACGTCCTACGAGCAGTACTTC. It codes for CASRRTEGGTSYEQYF.

This clonotype was seen a few times. The chain combines TRBV2 with TRBJ2-5; TRBD2 aligns across 15 bases. Trimming cost V 6 bases and J 4 bases; bases outside gene matches: 6. The CDR3 loop spans 16 amino acids. Germline V gives CDR1 SNHLY, CDR2 FYNNEI. In DNA, the CDR3 is TGTGCCAGCAGCGCAGGACTAGCGGGGGGGCGAGAGACCCAGTACTTC. Its translation is CASSAGLAGGRETQYF.